The rows below give T cell receptor beta chains drawn from one sample of a study of blood T cell repertoires in COVID-19. Profiled with immunoSEQ multiplex PCR; TCRdb holds only in-frame clones, not every one. The data show under 200,000 clones, about 86% seen once. Sequenced material: peripheral blood. All receptors derive from an elderly woman in a cohort sampled during active or convalescent COVID-19. The CDR3 runs from the conserved cysteine through the conserved F or W. A D gene is named only where the DNA matches it firmly. The size entry is marked missing in some rows and otherwise reads once, few, many or a size class.

d_gene	v_gene	abundance	j_gene	CDR3aa	CDR3nt
-	TRBV2	once	TRBJ1-1	CASKQTVNTEAFF	TGTGCCAGCAAACAGACAGTGAACACTGAAGCTTTCTTT
-	TRBV15	few	TRBJ1-2	CATSRDLLNYGYTF	TGTGCCACCAGCAGAGATTTACTTAACTATGGCTACACCTTC
TRBD1	TRBV6-5	-	TRBJ1-6	CEVWGQALHF	TGTGAGGTGTGGGGACAGGCCCTCCACTTT
-	TRBV30	once	TRBJ1-1	CAWSAHAGYTEAFF	TGTGCCTGGTCCGCCCACGCAGGGTACACTGAAGCTTTCTTT
-	TRBV4-1	-	TRBJ1-1	CASSQGEYIEAFF	TGCGCCAGCAGCCAAGGCGAGTATATCGAAGCTTTCTTT
TRBD2	TRBV3-1/TRBV3-2	-	TRBJ2-1	CASSQGYAGGREQFF	TGTGCCAGCAGCCAAGGGTACGCGGGGGGCCGGGAGCAGTTCTTC
TRBD1	TRBV18	-	TRBJ2-5	CASSRGPETQYF	TGTGCCAGCTCAAGGGGGCCAGAGACCCAGTACTTC
TRBD2	TRBV19	-	TRBJ2-1	CASTAWTSGSNEQFF	TGTGCCAGTACCGCCTGGACTAGCGGGAGCAATGAGCAGTTCTTC
-	TRBV27	-	TRBJ2-1	CASSLRSPLASPERYSNEQFF	TGTGCCAGCAGTTTAAGGTCCCCTCTAGCGAGCCCTGAACGCTATTCCAATGAGCAGTTCTTC
TRBD1	TRBV5-1	-	TRBJ1-4	CASSPPQGANEKLFF	TGCGCCAGCAGCCCCCCCCAGGGGGCTAATGAAAAACTGTTTTTT
-	TRBV5-6	-	TRBJ2-5	CASSLGGGWETQYF	TGTGCCAGCAGCCTCGGTGGGGGCTGGGAGACCCAGTACTTC
-	TRBV5-4	-	TRBJ1-1	CASSSDPGWRTEAFF	TGTGCCAGCAGCTCCGATCCGGGGTGGAGGACTGAAGCTTTCTTT
TRBD1	TRBV4-1	-	TRBJ2-1	CASSQDYRGPYNEQFF	TGCGCCAGCAGCCAAGATTACAGGGGACCCTACAATGAGCAGTTCTTC
-	TRBV6-6	once	TRBJ1-4	CASRPTGNTNEKLFF	TGTGCCAGCAGACCCACAGGGAACACTAATGAAAAACTGTTTTTT
-	TRBV5-5	-	TRBJ2-7	CASSRFYEQYF	TGTGCCAGCAGCCGTTTCTACGAGCAGTACTTC
-	TRBV2	-	TRBJ1-5	CASSEMERGNQPQHF	TGTGCCAGCAGTGAAATGGAGAGGGGCAATCAGCCCCAGCATTTT
-	TRBV9	-	TRBJ2-5	CASSPNPGETQYF	TGTGCCAGCAGCCCAAACCCGGGAGAGACCCAGTACTTC
-	TRBV25-1	-	TRBJ1-3	CASSTTREGILAGNTIYF	TGTGCCAGCAGTACTACACGGGAGGGGATTCTCGCCGGAAACACCATATATTTT
-	TRBV5-5	-	TRBJ2-7	CASSLQGGSYEQYF	TGTGCCAGCAGCTTACAAGGGGGATCCTACGAGCAGTACTTC
-	TRBV14	-	TRBJ1-1	CASSKAGRGLEVFF	TGTGCCAGCAGCAAAGCCGGCAGGGGACTAGAAGTTTTCTTT
-	TRBV6-2/TRBV6-3	-	TRBJ2-4	CASSSREPQYF	TGTGCCAGCAGTTCCCGGGAGCCCCAGTACTTC
TRBD1	TRBV2	-	TRBJ1-1	CASSDDRDRGNTEAFF	TGTGCCAGCAGTGATGACCGGGACAGGGGGAACACTGAAGCTTTCTTT
-	TRBV11-3	-	TRBJ1-1	CASSSHLIQGKNMNTEAFF	TGTGCCAGCAGCTCACATCTCATACAGGGTAAGAACATGAACACTGAAGCTTTCTTT
TRBD2	TRBV30	-	TRBJ2-1	CALGTSAQFF	TGTGCCTTGGGGACTAGCGCGCAGTTCTTC
TRBD2	TRBV29-1	-	TRBJ2-3	CSVRLKRGGVDTQYF	TGCAGCGTCCGCCTCAAGCGGGGGGGAGTGGATACGCAGTATTTT
-	TRBV28	-	TRBJ1-1	CASKETNTEAFF	TGTGCCAGCAAGGAGACGAACACTGAAGCTTTCTTT
-	TRBV6-1	few	TRBJ2-2	CASSVVRQGWTGELFF	TGTGCCAGCAGTGTAGTTCGTCAGGGGTGGACCGGGGAGCTGTTTTTT
TRBD2	TRBV11-2	-	TRBJ2-2	CASSLLRGVYNTGELFF	TGTGCCAGCAGCCTACTTCGGGGGGTCTATAACACCGGGGAGCTGTTTTTT
TRBD2	TRBV5-4	-	TRBJ2-4	CASSSGLAGGQENIQYF	TGTGCCAGCAGCTCGGGACTAGCGGGAGGGCAGGAAAACATTCAGTACTTC
-	TRBV7-9	few	TRBJ1-2	CASSLGAKGAGYTF	TGTGCCAGCAGCTTAGGGGCCAAAGGGGCAGGCTACACCTTC
TRBD2	TRBV6-6	-	TRBJ2-3	CASSPTSGGGGDTQYF	TGTGCCAGCAGCCCGACTAGCGGGGGGGGAGGAGATACGCAGTATTTT
-	TRBV4-1	-	TRBJ1-5	CASSEAGQPQHF	TGCGCCAGCAGCGAGGCGGGTCAGCCCCAGCATTTT
-	TRBV6-5	-	TRBJ1-5	CASSYQGWNQPQHF	TGTGCCAGCAGTTATCAGGGATGGAATCAGCCCCAGCATTTT
TRBD2	TRBV9	-	TRBJ2-7	CASSVGLAGGYEQYF	TGTGCCAGCAGCGTAGGGCTAGCGGGGGGCTACGAGCAGTACTTC
-	TRBV9	-	TRBJ2-3	CASSPTSTDTQYF	TGTGCCAGCAGCCCCACTAGCACAGATACGCAGTATTTT
TRBD2	TRBV7-7	-	TRBJ2-2	CASSFSGGATGELFF	TGTGCTAGCAGTTTTAGCGGGGGGGCCACCGGGGAGCTGTTTTTT
-	TRBV7-6	-	TRBJ1-1	CASSSRRTAAEAFF	TGTGCCAGCAGCTCCCGTAGGACAGCGGCTGAAGCTTTCTTT
TRBD1	TRBV11-3	-	TRBJ2-5	CASSGTGGSETQYF	TGTGCCAGCAGCGGGACAGGGGGCAGCGAGACCCAGTACTTC
-	TRBV6-4	-	TRBJ1-2	CASSDSNLGSSGYTF	TGTGCCAGCAGTGACTCGAATCTAGGTTCATCGGGCTACACCTTC
-	TRBV5-6	-	TRBJ2-5	CASSLGGLQETQYF	TGTGCCAGCAGCCTGGGGGGCCTCCAAGAGACCCAGTACTTC
-	TRBV25-1	-	TRBJ2-7	CASSESGGHQGYEQYF	TGTGCCAGCAGTGAATCGGGCGGACACCAGGGCTACGAGCAGTACTTC
TRBD1	TRBV7-9	-	TRBJ1-1	CASSNPDRERAFF	TGTGCCAGCAGCAATCCGGACAGGGAGCGTGCTTTCTTT
-	TRBV11-2	-	TRBJ1-1	CASSLVLWGPNTEAFF	TGTGCCAGCAGCTTAGTATTGTGGGGCCCGAACACTGAAGCTTTCTTT
TRBD1	TRBV7-8	-	TRBJ2-5	CASSRGETGGWETQYF	TGTGCCAGCAGCCGGGGGGAGACAGGGGGCTGGGAGACCCAGTACTTC
-	TRBV7-9	-	TRBJ1-6	CASSLGAGEQGSPLHF	TGTGCCAGCAGCTTAGGGGCAGGGGAACAGGGATCACCCCTCCACTTT
TRBD1	TRBV18	-	TRBJ2-5	CASSPKSGTGKPWETQYF	TGTGCCAGCTCACCAAAGTCCGGGACAGGAAAACCTTGGGAGACCCAGTACTTC
-	TRBV3-1/TRBV3-2	-	TRBJ1-2	CASSQQGPYGYTF	TGTGCCAGCAGCCAGCAGGGGCCCTATGGCTACACCTTC
TRBD1	TRBV15	-	TRBJ1-6	CATQQDRDNSPLHF	TGTGCCACCCAACAGGACAGGGACAATTCACCCCTCCACTTT
-	TRBV6-2/TRBV6-3	-	TRBJ1-6	CASSYGEGWYNSPLHF	TGTGCCAGCAGTTACGGGGAGGGTTGGTATAATTCACCCCTCCACTTT
-	TRBV30	-	TRBJ2-1	CAWGGSGRNNEQFF	TGTGCCTGGGGGGGGAGCGGGCGGAACAATGAGCAGTTCTTC
-	TRBV5-1	-	TRBJ2-4	CASSLPMTGKNIQYF	TGCGCCAGCAGCTTGCCCATGACGGGCAAAAACATTCAGTACTTC
-	TRBV29-1	-	TRBJ2-3	CSAKTDSLRTDTQYF	TGCAGCGCCAAAACTGACAGTCTACGCACAGATACGCAGTATTTT
-	TRBV29-1	-	TRBJ2-7	CSVGGRWEQYF	TGCAGCGTTGGGGGCAGGTGGGAGCAGTACTTC
TRBD1	TRBV27	-	TRBJ1-2	CASSPWDRGGYTF	TGTGCCAGCAGTCCCTGGGACAGGGGTGGCTACACCTTC
-	TRBV5-5	-	TRBJ1-1	CASSLTAMNTEAFF	TGTGCCAGCAGCTTGACCGCTATGAACACTGAAGCTTTCTTT
-	TRBV4-1	-	TRBJ2-7	CASSQQGNDEQYF	TGCGCCAGCAGCCAGCAGGGTAACGACGAGCAGTACTTC
-	TRBV3-1/TRBV3-2	-	TRBJ1-2	CASSQEEGYTF	TGTGCCAGCAGCCAAGAGGAGGGCTACACCTTC
TRBD1	TRBV27	-	TRBJ1-1	CASSLDRQGNTEAFF	TGTGCCAGCAGTTTAGACCGACAGGGCAACACTGAAGCTTTCTTT
TRBD1	TRBV7-2	-	TRBJ1-5	CASSLGQGDRQPQHF	TGTGCCAGCAGCTTAGGACAGGGGGATAGGCAGCCCCAGCATTTT
TRBD1	TRBV29-1	-	TRBJ1-2	CSAGPQGSYGYTF	TGCAGCGCTGGGCCACAGGGGAGTTATGGCTACACCTTC